This T cell receptor beta chain is from a study of T cells after yellow fever vaccination. V lost 3 bases, J lost 4 bases, and 13 bases lay in between. This CDR3 contains 14 residues. TCRdb ran MiXCR on the 5' RACE reads and lists one entry per CDR3 protein. The sample has around 400,000 distinct CDR3 sequences, around 10% seen once. The V call is TRBV12-3 or TRBV12-4, the J call TRBJ2-7; D is unclear. This TCR derives from a man in his late teens or twenties who received the YFV17D yellow fever vaccine. The specimen was PBMCs, collected on the day of the first yellow fever vaccination. CDR3 amino acids: CASSFPPHIYEQYF. For the CDR3, the DNA is TGTGCCAGCAGTTTTCCCCCGCATATATACGAGCAGTACTTC.